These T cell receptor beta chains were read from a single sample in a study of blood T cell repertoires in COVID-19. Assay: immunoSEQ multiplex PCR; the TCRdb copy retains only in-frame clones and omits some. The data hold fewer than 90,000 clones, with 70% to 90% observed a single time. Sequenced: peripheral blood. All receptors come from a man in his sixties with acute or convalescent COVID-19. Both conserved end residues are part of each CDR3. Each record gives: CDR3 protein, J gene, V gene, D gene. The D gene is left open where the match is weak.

cdr3_aa: CASSEGDRGTIQYF; j_call: TRBJ2-4; v_call: TRBV9; d_call: TRBD1
cdr3_aa: CASSYSSGDTEAFF; j_call: TRBJ1-1; v_call: TRBV6-6; d_call: .
cdr3_aa: CASSLGTGGETQYF; j_call: TRBJ2-5; v_call: TRBV5-1; d_call: TRBD1
cdr3_aa: CASSLQGPNTGELFF; j_call: TRBJ2-2; v_call: TRBV5-1; d_call: .
cdr3_aa: CASSLGLAGNYEQYF; j_call: TRBJ2-7; v_call: TRBV5-1; d_call: TRBD2
cdr3_aa: CASNLQGLAYGYTF; j_call: TRBJ1-2; v_call: TRBV5-1; d_call: .
cdr3_aa: CASSLTSGNQETQYF; j_call: TRBJ2-5; v_call: TRBV5-6; d_call: TRBD2
cdr3_aa: CASSDFNKREAFF; j_call: TRBJ1-1; v_call: TRBV6-4; d_call: .
cdr3_aa: CAISGNRERTEAFF; j_call: TRBJ1-1; v_call: TRBV10-3; d_call: .
cdr3_aa: CASSPPGLSPQYF; j_call: TRBJ2-3; v_call: TRBV18; d_call: .
cdr3_aa: CASSLSGLPEETQYF; j_call: TRBJ2-5; v_call: TRBV27; d_call: TRBD2
cdr3_aa: CASSPSGLAGARSETQYF; j_call: TRBJ2-5; v_call: TRBV3-1/TRBV3-2; d_call: TRBD2
cdr3_aa: CAISGGDPAETQYF; j_call: TRBJ2-5; v_call: TRBV10-3; d_call: .
cdr3_aa: CASSSGFYEQYF; j_call: TRBJ2-7; v_call: TRBV12-3/TRBV12-4; d_call: .
cdr3_aa: CASSSTDRGRFEKLFF; j_call: TRBJ1-4; v_call: TRBV3-1/TRBV3-2; d_call: TRBD1
cdr3_aa: CASIPRGAGNQPQHF; j_call: TRBJ1-5; v_call: TRBV6-2/TRBV6-3; d_call: .
cdr3_aa: CASSLAPSTDTQYF; j_call: TRBJ2-3; v_call: TRBV6-5; d_call: .
cdr3_aa: CASSLGRTDNEQFF; j_call: TRBJ2-1; v_call: TRBV7-3; d_call: .
cdr3_aa: CASSRGSLGPQHF; j_call: TRBJ1-5; v_call: TRBV19; d_call: .
cdr3_aa: CASSQRQGRDTGELFF; j_call: TRBJ2-2; v_call: TRBV7-3; d_call: TRBD1
cdr3_aa: CASSPRVAGVNEQFF; j_call: TRBJ2-1; v_call: TRBV9; d_call: TRBD2
cdr3_aa: CATSERTVTGELFF; j_call: TRBJ2-2; v_call: TRBV24-1; d_call: .
cdr3_aa: CASSMGSANTEAFF; j_call: TRBJ1-1; v_call: TRBV6-5; d_call: .
cdr3_aa: CAWQGIPSGANVLTF; j_call: TRBJ2-6; v_call: TRBV30; d_call: .
cdr3_aa: CATSDSGQGRNEQFF; j_call: TRBJ2-1; v_call: TRBV24-1; d_call: TRBD1
cdr3_aa: CASSGLAGGDYEQYF; j_call: TRBJ2-7; v_call: TRBV19; d_call: TRBD2
cdr3_aa: CASSPDRGLRSNQPQHF; j_call: TRBJ1-5; v_call: TRBV6-6; d_call: TRBD1
cdr3_aa: CASSSPGLAGGPLEQFF; j_call: TRBJ2-1; v_call: TRBV5-4; d_call: TRBD2
cdr3_aa: CASSPSSGGAYTQYF; j_call: TRBJ2-3; v_call: TRBV4-2; d_call: TRBD2
cdr3_aa: CASRQVGTGTDTQYF; j_call: TRBJ2-3; v_call: TRBV27; d_call: .
cdr3_aa: CASSFERADAKLFF; j_call: TRBJ1-4; v_call: TRBV5-1; d_call: .
cdr3_aa: CAISEGADSNQPQHF; j_call: TRBJ1-5; v_call: TRBV10-3; d_call: .
cdr3_aa: CASSFAGLSSGTQYF; j_call: TRBJ2-5; v_call: TRBV6-5; d_call: .
cdr3_aa: CASSHYIDRSEQYF; j_call: TRBJ2-7; v_call: TRBV6-5; d_call: .
cdr3_aa: CASSYSGTGARGAFF; j_call: TRBJ1-1; v_call: TRBV6-5; d_call: TRBD1
cdr3_aa: CASTPGASGEQYF; j_call: TRBJ2-7; v_call: TRBV6-5; d_call: TRBD2
cdr3_aa: CSVEGTSGTDTQYF; j_call: TRBJ2-3; v_call: TRBV29-1; d_call: TRBD2
cdr3_aa: CASRGRDNTYEQYF; j_call: TRBJ2-7; v_call: TRBV2; d_call: .
cdr3_aa: CASSLDRGVGYTF; j_call: TRBJ1-2; v_call: TRBV7-3; d_call: TRBD1
cdr3_aa: CASFDSLNTEAFF; j_call: TRBJ1-1; v_call: TRBV6-5; d_call: .
cdr3_aa: CAWGQAQETQYF; j_call: TRBJ2-5; v_call: TRBV30; d_call: .
cdr3_aa: CASQTGQGYNEQFF; j_call: TRBJ2-1; v_call: TRBV5-1; d_call: TRBD1
cdr3_aa: CASTDRGMNTEAFF; j_call: TRBJ1-1; v_call: TRBV6-5; d_call: TRBD1
cdr3_aa: CASSLLPPTTMDEQYF; j_call: TRBJ2-7; v_call: TRBV7-9; d_call: .
cdr3_aa: CASSFSGDSGANVLTF; j_call: TRBJ2-6; v_call: TRBV7-9; d_call: .
cdr3_aa: CASSYRILAGVTQGTDTQYF; j_call: TRBJ2-3; v_call: TRBV6-2/TRBV6-3; d_call: TRBD2
cdr3_aa: CSGDETGVNTEAFF; j_call: TRBJ1-1; v_call: TRBV29-1; d_call: TRBD1
cdr3_aa: CASSLGVIQYF; j_call: TRBJ2-7; v_call: TRBV12-3/TRBV12-4; d_call: .